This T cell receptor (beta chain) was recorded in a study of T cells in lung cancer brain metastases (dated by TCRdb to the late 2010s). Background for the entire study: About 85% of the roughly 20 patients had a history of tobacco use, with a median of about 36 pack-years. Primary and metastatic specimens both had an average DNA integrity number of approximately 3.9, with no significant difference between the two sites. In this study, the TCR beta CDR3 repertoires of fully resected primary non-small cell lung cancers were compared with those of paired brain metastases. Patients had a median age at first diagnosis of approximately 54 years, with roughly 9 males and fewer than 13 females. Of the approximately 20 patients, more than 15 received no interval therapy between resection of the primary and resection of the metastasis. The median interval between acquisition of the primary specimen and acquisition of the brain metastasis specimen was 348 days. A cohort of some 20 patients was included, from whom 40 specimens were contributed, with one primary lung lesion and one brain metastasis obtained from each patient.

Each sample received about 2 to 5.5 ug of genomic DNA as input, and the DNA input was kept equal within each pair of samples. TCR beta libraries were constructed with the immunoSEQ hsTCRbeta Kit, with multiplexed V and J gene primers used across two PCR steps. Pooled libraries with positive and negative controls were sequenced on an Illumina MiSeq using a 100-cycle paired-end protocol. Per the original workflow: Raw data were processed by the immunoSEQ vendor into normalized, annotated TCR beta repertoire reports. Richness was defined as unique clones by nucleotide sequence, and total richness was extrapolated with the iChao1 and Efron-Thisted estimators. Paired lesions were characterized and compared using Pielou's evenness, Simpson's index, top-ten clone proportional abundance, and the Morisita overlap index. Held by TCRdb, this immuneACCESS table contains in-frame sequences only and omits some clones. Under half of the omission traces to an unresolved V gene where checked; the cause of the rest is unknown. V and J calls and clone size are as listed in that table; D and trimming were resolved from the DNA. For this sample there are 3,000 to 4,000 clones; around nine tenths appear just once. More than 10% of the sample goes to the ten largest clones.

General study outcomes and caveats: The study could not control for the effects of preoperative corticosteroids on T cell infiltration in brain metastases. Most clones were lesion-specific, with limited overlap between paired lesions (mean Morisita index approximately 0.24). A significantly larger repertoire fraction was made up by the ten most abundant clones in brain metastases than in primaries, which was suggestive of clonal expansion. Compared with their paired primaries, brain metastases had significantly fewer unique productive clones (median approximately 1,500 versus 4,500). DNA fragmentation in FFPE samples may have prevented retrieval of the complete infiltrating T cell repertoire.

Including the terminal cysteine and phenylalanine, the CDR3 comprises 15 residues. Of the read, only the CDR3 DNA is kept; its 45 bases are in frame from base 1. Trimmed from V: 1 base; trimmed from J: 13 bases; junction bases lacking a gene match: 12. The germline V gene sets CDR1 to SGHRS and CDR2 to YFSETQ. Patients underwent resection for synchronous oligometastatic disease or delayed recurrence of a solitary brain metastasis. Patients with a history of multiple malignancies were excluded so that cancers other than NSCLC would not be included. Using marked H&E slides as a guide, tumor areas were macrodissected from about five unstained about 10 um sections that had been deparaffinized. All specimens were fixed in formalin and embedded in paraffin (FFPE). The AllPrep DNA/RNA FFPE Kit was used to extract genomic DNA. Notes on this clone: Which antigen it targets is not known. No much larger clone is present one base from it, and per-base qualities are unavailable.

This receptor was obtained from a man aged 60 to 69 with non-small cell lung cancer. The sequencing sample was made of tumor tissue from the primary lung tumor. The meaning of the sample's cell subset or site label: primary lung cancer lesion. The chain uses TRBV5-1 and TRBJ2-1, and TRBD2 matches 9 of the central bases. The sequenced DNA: TGCGCCAGCAGCTTGACTGCGCGGGAGGGCTCTGAACAGTTCTTC. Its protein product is CASSLTAREGSEQFF.